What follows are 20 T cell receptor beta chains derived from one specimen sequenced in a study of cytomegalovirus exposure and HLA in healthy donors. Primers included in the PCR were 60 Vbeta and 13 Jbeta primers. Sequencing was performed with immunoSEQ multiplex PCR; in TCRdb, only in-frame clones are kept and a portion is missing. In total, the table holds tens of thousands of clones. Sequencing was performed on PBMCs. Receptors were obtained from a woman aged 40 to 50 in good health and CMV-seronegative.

CDR3 nucleotide sequence: TGTGCCAGTAGCGGGGACAGGGCTGGCGGGGCCAACGTCCTGACTTTC. Translated: CASSGDRAGGANVLTF. The V gene is TRBV19, the J gene TRBJ2-6; 9 bases agree with TRBD1. CDR1 is LNHDA, CDR2 SQIVND, per germline (reference sequence). The CDR3 has 16 amino acids. V shed 6 bases, J shed 4 bases, and the junction held 7 bases outside the gene matches.

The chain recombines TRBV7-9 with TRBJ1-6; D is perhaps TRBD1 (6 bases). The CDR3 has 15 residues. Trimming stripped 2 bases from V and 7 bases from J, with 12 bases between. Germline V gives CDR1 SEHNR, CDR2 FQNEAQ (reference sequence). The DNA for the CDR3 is TGTGCCAGCAGCTTATTTGGGGGGGCGAATTCACCCCTCCACTTT. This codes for CASSLFGGANSPLHF. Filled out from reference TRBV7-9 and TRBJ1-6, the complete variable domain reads DTGVSQNPRHKITKRGQNVTFRCDPISEHNRLYWYRQTLGQGPEFLTYFQNEAQLEKSRLLSDRFSAERPKGSFSTLEIQRTEQGDSAMYLCASSLFGGANSPLHFGNGTRLTVT.

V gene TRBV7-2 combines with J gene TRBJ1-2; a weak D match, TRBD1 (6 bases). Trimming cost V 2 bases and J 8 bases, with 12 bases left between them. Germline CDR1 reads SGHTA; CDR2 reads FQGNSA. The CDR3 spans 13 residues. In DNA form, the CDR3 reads TGTGCCAGCAGCTTACAACAGGGCTTGGGCTACACCTTC. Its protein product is CASSLQQGLGYTF.

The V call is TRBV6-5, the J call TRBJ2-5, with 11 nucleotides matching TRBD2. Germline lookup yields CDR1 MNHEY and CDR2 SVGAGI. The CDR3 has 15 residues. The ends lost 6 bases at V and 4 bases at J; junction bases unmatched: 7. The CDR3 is CASRQLAGAPETQYF. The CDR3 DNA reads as TGTGCCAGCAGGCAACTAGCGGGGGCCCCAGAGACCCAGTACTTC.

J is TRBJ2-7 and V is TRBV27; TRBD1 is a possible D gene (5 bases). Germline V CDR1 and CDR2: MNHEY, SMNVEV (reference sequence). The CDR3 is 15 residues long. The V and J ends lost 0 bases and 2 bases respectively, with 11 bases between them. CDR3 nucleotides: TGTGCCAGCAGTTTATCCCGGACAACAACCTACGAGCAGTACTTC. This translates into CASSLSRTTTYEQYF.

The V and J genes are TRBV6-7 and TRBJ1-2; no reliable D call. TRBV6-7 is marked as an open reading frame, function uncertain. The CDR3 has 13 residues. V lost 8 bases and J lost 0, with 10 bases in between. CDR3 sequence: CASVGDANYGYTF. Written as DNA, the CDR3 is TGTGCCAGCGTCGGGGATGCTAACTATGGCTACACCTTC.

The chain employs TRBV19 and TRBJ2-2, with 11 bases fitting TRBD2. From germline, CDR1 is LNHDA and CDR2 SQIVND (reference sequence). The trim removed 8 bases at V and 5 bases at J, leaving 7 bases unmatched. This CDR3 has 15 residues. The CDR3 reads CASASGGIFTGELFF. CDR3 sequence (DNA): TGTGCCAGTGCTAGCGGGGGGATCTTTACCGGGGAGCTGTTTTTT.

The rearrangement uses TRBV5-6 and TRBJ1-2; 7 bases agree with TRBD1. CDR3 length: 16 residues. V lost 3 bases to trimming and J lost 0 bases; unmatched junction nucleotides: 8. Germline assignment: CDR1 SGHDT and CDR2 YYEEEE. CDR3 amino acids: CASSWGSGGTNYGYTF. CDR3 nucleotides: TGTGCCAGCAGCTGGGGGTCAGGGGGTACTAACTATGGCTACACCTTC.

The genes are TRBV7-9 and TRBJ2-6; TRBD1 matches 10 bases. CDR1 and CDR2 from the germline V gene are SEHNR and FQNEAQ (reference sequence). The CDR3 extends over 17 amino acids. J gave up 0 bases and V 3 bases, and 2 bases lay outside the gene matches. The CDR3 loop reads CASSFGQGGSGANVLTF. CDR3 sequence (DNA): TGTGCCAGCAGCTTCGGACAGGGGGGCTCTGGGGCCAACGTCCTGACTTTC.

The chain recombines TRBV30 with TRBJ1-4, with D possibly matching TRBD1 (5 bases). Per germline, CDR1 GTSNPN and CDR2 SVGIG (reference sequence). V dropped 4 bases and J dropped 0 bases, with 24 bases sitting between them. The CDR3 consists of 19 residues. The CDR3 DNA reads TGTGCCTGGAACCGGGCAGAGACAGCGGGTATAGCAACTAATGAAAAACTGTTTTTT. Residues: CAWNRAETAGIATNEKLFF.

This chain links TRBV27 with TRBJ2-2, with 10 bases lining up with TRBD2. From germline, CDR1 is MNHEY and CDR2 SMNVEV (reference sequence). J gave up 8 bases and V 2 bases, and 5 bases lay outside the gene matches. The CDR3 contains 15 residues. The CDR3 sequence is CASSLLAGAAGELFF. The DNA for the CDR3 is TGTGCCAGCAGTTTACTAGCGGGAGCGGCTGGGGAGCTGTTTTTT.

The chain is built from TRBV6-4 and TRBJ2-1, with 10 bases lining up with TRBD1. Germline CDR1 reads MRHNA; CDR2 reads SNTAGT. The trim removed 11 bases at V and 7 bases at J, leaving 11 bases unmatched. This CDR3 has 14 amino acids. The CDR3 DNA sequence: TGTGCCGTCACCGGGACAGGGGAACAAAATGAGCAGTTCTTC. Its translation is CAVTGTGEQNEQFF.

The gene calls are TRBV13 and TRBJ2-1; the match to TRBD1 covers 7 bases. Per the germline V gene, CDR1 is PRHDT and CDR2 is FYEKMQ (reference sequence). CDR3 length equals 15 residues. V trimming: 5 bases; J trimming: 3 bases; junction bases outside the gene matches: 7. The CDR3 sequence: CASSLRQGVYNEQFF. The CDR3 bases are TGTGCCAGCAGCCTTCGACAGGGAGTCTACAATGAGCAGTTCTTC.

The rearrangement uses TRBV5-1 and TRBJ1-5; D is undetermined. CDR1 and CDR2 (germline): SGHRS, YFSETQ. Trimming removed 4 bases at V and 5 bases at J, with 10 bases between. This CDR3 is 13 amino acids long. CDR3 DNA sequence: TGCGCCAGCAGCCCCTCCGGAGATCAGCCCCAGCATTTT. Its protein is CASSPSGDQPQHF.

Here the CDR3 reads CASSDGGGSSYEQYF. The CDR3 coding sequence is TGTGCCAGCAGTGACGGTGGGGGGAGCTCCTACGAGCAGTACTTC. The rearrangement links TRBV28 to TRBJ2-7, with D perhaps matching TRBD2 (6 bases). The V end lost 5 bases, the J end lost 0 bases, and 14 bases lay between the germline ends. The CDR3 sequence is 15 residues long. From germline, CDR1 is MDHEN and CDR2 SYDVKM.

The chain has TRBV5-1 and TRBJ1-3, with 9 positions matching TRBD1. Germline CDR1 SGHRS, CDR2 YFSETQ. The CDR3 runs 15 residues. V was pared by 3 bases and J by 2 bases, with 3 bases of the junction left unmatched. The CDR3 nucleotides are TGCGCCAGCAGCTCGGGACAGGGAGCTGGAAACACCATATATTTT. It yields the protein CASSSGQGAGNTIYF.

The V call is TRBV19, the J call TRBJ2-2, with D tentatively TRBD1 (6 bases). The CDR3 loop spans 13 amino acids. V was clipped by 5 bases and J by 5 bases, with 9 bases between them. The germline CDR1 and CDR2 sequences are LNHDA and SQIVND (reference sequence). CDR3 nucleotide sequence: TGTGCCAGTAGTGCCAGGGGTACCGGGGAGCTGTTTTTT. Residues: CASSARGTGELFF.

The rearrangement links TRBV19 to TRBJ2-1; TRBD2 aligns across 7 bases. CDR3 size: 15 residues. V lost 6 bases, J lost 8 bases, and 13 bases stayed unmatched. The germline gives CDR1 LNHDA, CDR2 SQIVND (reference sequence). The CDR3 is CASRREKGGADEQFF. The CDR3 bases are TGTGCCAGTAGGCGGGAGAAGGGCGGGGCCGATGAGCAGTTCTTC.

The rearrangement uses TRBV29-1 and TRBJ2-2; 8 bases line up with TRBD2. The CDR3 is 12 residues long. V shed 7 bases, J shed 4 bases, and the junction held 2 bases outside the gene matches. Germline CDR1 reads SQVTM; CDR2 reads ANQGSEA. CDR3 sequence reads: CSAGGATGELFF. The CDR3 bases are TGCAGCGCGGGGGGGGCCACCGGGGAGCTGTTTTTT.

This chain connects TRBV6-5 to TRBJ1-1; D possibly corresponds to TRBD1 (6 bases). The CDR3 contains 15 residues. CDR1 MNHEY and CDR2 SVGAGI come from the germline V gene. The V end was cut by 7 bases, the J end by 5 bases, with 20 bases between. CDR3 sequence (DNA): TGTGCCAGCATCTTGCGGGAGGGGGGCGCGACTGAAGCTTTCTTT. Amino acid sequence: CASILREGGATEAFF.